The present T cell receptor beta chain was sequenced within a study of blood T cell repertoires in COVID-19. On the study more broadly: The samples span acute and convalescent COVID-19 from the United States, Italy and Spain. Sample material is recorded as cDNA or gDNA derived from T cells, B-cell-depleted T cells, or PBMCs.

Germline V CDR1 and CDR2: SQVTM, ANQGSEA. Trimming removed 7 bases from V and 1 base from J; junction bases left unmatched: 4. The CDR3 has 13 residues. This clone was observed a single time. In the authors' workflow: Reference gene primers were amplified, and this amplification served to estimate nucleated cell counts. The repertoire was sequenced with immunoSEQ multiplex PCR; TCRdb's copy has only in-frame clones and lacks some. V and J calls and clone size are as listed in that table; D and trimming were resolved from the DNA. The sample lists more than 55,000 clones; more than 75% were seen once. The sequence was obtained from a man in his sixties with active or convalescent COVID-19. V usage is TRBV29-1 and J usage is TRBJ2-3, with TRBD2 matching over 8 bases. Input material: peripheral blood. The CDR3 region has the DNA TGCAGCGAAAGTAGCGGGGGCACAGATACGCAGTATTTT. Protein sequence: CSESSGGTDTQYF.